What follows describes a single T cell receptor beta chain. The V gene end was trimmed by 3 bases and the J gene end by 3 bases; junction bases not matched to a gene: 10. Germline V gene lookup returns CDR1 SGHRS and CDR2 YFSETQ. The CDR3 runs to 16 residues. The sample comes from a study of cytomegalovirus exposure and HLA in healthy donors. Profiled with immunoSEQ multiplex PCR; TCRdb holds only in-frame clones, not every one. This table has 330,000 or so clones, roughly 89% appearing once. This clonotype was sampled from a woman between 18 and 29 years old in good health and CMV-seronegative. The rearrangement links TRBV5-1 to TRBJ2-7, with 9 nucleotides matching TRBD1. The sequenced sample was PBMCs. This CDR3 reads CASSSEGDRVIYEQYF. The CDR3 DNA sequence: TGCGCCAGCAGCTCCGAGGGGGACAGGGTAATCTACGAGCAGTACTTC.